The 4 T cell receptor beta chains below all came from one sample that was sequenced in a study of T cell changes during pregnancy in multiple sclerosis. The data were produced by immunoSEQ multiplex PCR, yet TCRdb's version contains in-frame clones alone and is incomplete. The sample has 50,000 to 60,000 clones, roughly 91% seen once. The material sequenced was CD4+ T cells from peripheral blood mononuclear cells, taken in the second trimester of pregnancy. The receptors originated from a female donor with multiple sclerosis, enrolled in a pregnancy study.

This chain joins TRBV27 and TRBJ2-1, with TRBD2 identical over 7 bases. CDR3 length: 16 amino acids. Losses at the gene ends were 6 bases for V and 5 bases for J; bases not matched to a gene: 13. The germline V gene has CDR1 MNHEY and CDR2 SMNVEV (reference sequence). The CDR3, as DNA: TGTGCCAGCAGCCCCTTGGGGTCAGGGACTAACAATGAGCAGTTCTTC. Encoded protein: CASSPLGSGTNNEQFF.

In this sample, this clone turned up a few times. This chain uses TRBV5-1 with TRBJ1-2, with a weak D call TRBD1 (5 bases). Germline CDR1 and CDR2: SGHRS and YFSETQ. The CDR3 has 14 amino acids. With 4 bases removed from V and 5 bases from J, the gap between germline ends came to 15 bases. CDR3 protein: CASSTDRGVYGYTF. CDR3 sequence (DNA): TGCGCCAGCAGCACTGACAGAGGAGTTTATGGCTACACCTTC.

This chain joins TRBV6-5 and TRBJ2-3; D gene ambiguous. V lost 8 bases, J lost 0 bases, and 12 bases lay in between. This CDR3 comprises 14 residues. Germline V lookup: CDR1 MNHEY, CDR2 SVGAGI. DNA of the CDR3: TGTGCCAGCTCACGGGTCCCTAGCACAGATACGCAGTATTTT. Amino acids: CASSRVPSTDTQYF.

V usage is TRBV2 and J usage is TRBJ2-4, with D possibly TRBD1 on 5 matching bases. V lost 3 bases to trimming and J lost 9 bases, with 12 bases between them. The CDR3 totals 13 residues. The germline V gene encodes CDR1 SNHLY and CDR2 FYNNEI. The CDR3 nucleotides read TGTGCCAGCAGTGAGCGCCAGGGTGGCATTCAGTACTTC. It is translated as CASSERQGGIQYF.